The entry below gives a single T cell receptor (beta chain) sequence along with its context. The record originates from a study of blood T cell repertoires in COVID-19. Sequencing used immunoSEQ multiplex PCR; TCRdb keeps in-frame clones, though not all of them. The table shows under 150,000 clones, with around 88% occurring only once. From germline, CDR1 is LGHDT and CDR2 YNNKEL (reference sequence). V was clipped by 3 bases and J by 6 bases, with 9 bases between them. The CDR3 runs to 12 residues. The TCR was taken from a woman aged 50 to 60 who had recovered from COVID-19. The gene calls are TRBV3-1 (or the pseudogene TRBV3-2) and TRBJ2-7, with D possibly TRBD2 on 5 matching bases. The sequencing sample was made of PBMCs or T cells enriched from blood (not recorded which). The CDR3 is CASSHGRGEQYF. The DNA for the CDR3 is TGTGCCAGCAGCCACGGACGGGGCGAGCAGTACTTC.